Listed here are 18 T cell receptor beta chains from one sample, sequenced in a study of T cells expressing NK-cell markers. With the 5' RACE reads reprocessed, TCRdb shows one record per CDR3 protein and no DNA. Its table records some 340,000 distinct CDR3 sequences. The sample was blood T cells: a sorted CD56 or NKG2C T cell subset, CD4+ or CD8+ T cells, or bulk PBMC T cells (not recorded which). The receptor source for this set is a man aged 18-70 years in good health.

The rearrangement joins TRBV12-3 or TRBV12-4 to TRBJ2-3; no DNA is available, so the TRBD2 call from TCRdb remains unchecked. The CDR3 has 15 amino acids. CDR3 residues: CASSLPPEGSDTQYF.

V and J are TRBV19 and TRBJ2-3; there is no DNA to check the TCRdb D call of TRBD1. CDR1 and CDR2 (germline): LNHDA, SQIVND (reference sequence). This CDR3 spans 14 amino acids. CDR3 loop: CASRPGHVTDTQYF.

The J gene is TRBJ1-2, the V gene TRBV9. The CDR3 loop spans 12 amino acids. CDR1 and CDR2 from the germline V gene are SGDLS and YYNGEE. This CDR3 is CASSVILTGYTF.

CDR3 amino acids: CASSLLYSPQETQYF. The chain recombines TRBV7-9 with TRBJ2-5. The germline CDR1 and CDR2 sequences are SEHNR and FQNEAQ (reference sequence). CDR3 length: 15 residues.

CDR3 loop: CASSLYQETQYF. The rearrangement joins TRBV5-1 to TRBJ2-5. The CDR3 spans 12 residues. Germline-derived CDR1 and CDR2 are SGHRS and YFSETQ.

This rearrangement joins TRBV11-2 to TRBJ2-5; TCRdb returns TRBD1, unconfirmable since there is no DNA. CDR1 and CDR2 from the germline V gene are SGHAT and FQNNGV. CDR3 length equals 15 residues. This CDR3 is CASSPPIGQEETQYF. Together with reference TRBV11-2 and TRBJ2-5, the CDR3 gives the full variable domain: EAGVAQSPRYKIIEKRQSVAFWCNPISGHATLYWYQQILGQGPKLLIQFQNNGVVDDSQLPKDRFSAERLKGVDSTLKIQPAKLEDSAVYLCASSPPIGQEETQYFGPGTRLLVL.

The rearrangement uses TRBV27 and TRBJ2-1; there is no DNA to check the TCRdb D call of TRBD1. Germline-derived CDR1 and CDR2 are MNHEY and SMNVEV (reference sequence). This CDR3 contains 15 residues. The CDR3 protein is CASSYGRGIYNEQFF.

The V gene is TRBV7-9, the J gene TRBJ2-7. CDR1 and CDR2 from the germline V gene are SEHNR and FQNEAQ (reference sequence). The length of the CDR3 is 12 residues. This CDR3 is CASSQTRNEQYF.

V usage is TRBV4-2 and J usage is TRBJ1-2; the TCRdb D gene call, TRBD1, has no DNA to confirm it. The CDR3 length is 14 residues. Germline CDR1 is LGHNA and CDR2 is YNFKEQ. The CDR3 region is CASSHRDILYGYTF.

This chain links TRBV14 with TRBJ1-1. Per germline, CDR1 SGHDN and CDR2 FVKESK. The CDR3 has 16 residues. CDR3 protein: CASSRVTWGVATEAFF.

This chain connects TRBV4-1 to TRBJ2-7; TCRdb's D call, TRBD2, is unchecked because there is no DNA. The CDR3 is made up of 15 amino acids. Germline V gene lookup returns CDR1 MGHRA and CDR2 YSYEKL. CDR3 sequence: CASSQDWRGGYEQYF.

The chain carries TRBV7-6 and TRBJ2-7; the TCRdb D gene call, TRBD1, has no DNA to confirm it. CDR1 is SGHVS, CDR2 FNYEAQ, per germline. This CDR3 comprises 13 residues. CDR3 loop: CASSRQGWDEQYF.

The V and J genes are TRBV12-3 or TRBV12-4 and TRBJ1-5. The length of the CDR3 is 16 residues. CDR3 sequence: CASSPVGRAINQPQHF.

J is TRBJ2-3 and V is TRBV6-2 or TRBV6-3. This CDR3 is 13 amino acids long. Germline-derived CDR1 and CDR2 are MNHEY and SVGEGT. This CDR3 is CASSYRLTDTQYF.

The chain links TRBV29-1 to TRBJ2-3; checking the TCRdb D call of TRBD1 is not possible without DNA. Germline CDR1 and CDR2: SQVTM and ANQGSEA. CDR3 length equals 14 residues. CDR3 residues: CSADLGRVTDTQYF.

CDR3 sequence: CASSPSWGTGKNIQYF. This sequence joins TRBV19 and TRBJ2-4; TCRdb names TRBD1, which stays unverified in the absence of DNA. This CDR3 region has 16 residues. Germline-derived CDR1 and CDR2 are LNHDA and SQIVND (reference sequence).

The V call is TRBV6-1, the J call TRBJ1-1. Germline V gene sequence: CDR1 MNHNS, CDR2 SASEGT. This CDR3 spans 21 amino acids. The CDR3 loop reads CASSERVGSFVGRAKSTEAFF.

V usage is TRBV5-5 and J usage is TRBJ2-2. CDR3 length: 17 amino acids. From germline, CDR1 is SGHKS and CDR2 YYEKEE (reference sequence). CDR3 sequence reads: CASSLEFGVTAIGELFF.